This record covers a single T cell receptor (beta chain). Using immunoSEQ multiplex PCR, the repertoire was profiled, and TCRdb retains in-frame clones only, with some absent. The table lists around 57,000 clones, around 91% of them singletons. The CDR3 is 13 amino acids. CDR1 and CDR2 (germline): SNHLY, FYNNEI. V shed 5 bases and J 5 bases; nucleotides not matched to a gene: 6. This sample is drawn from a study of T cell changes during pregnancy in multiple sclerosis. The TCR was taken from a female donor in good health, enrolled as a control in a pregnancy study. Sequenced material: peripheral blood, taken after pregnancy. The chain couples TRBV2 to TRBJ2-7; 7 bases line up with TRBD1. CDR3 bases: TGTGCCAGCAGTTTACAGGGGTTCGACGAGCAGTACTTC. This codes for CASSLQGFDEQYF.